This entry lists 22 T cell receptor beta chains sequenced from one sample in a study of blood T cell repertoires in COVID-19 (TCRdb year 2020). Library generation was performed with the immunoSEQ multiplex PCR assay. In its TCRdb copy, this immuneACCESS table keeps in-frame sequences only and misses some clones. Where compared with another copy, unresolved V genes explain less than half of these, and the others have no known cause. For this sample the table gives 150,000 to 180,000 clones, of which around 80% were detected only once. Of the sample, 0.5% to 0.65% is held by the ten largest clones. Sequenced: peripheral blood. The receptors were gathered from a man aged 60 to 69 with acute or convalescent COVID-19.

The chain carries TRBV7-2 and TRBJ2-5; no definite D call. CDR3 size: 14 residues. Germline V gene lookup returns CDR1 SGHTA and CDR2 FQGNSA. Trimming shortened V by 4 bases and J by 4 bases, and 13 bases separated the two germline ends. CDR3 protein: CASSSYPNPETQYF. CDR3 bases: TGTGCCAGCAGCTCCTACCCAAACCCAGAGACCCAGTACTTC.

This clone has just one count. The chain combines TRBV5-4 with TRBJ1-1, with D hard to call. The CDR3 covers 17 residues. The germline V and J ends were trimmed by 4 bases and 1 base, with 20 bases remaining between them. Per germline, CDR1 SGHNT and CDR2 YYREEE (reference sequence). This CDR3 is CASSATFMEQWNTEAFF. The CDR3, as DNA: TGTGCCAGCAGCGCGACCTTTATGGAGCAGTGGAACACTGAAGCTTTCTTT.

This sequence joins TRBV9 and TRBJ2-7; 9 bases are shared with TRBD2. Germline lookup yields CDR1 SGDLS and CDR2 YYNGEE. The CDR3 has 15 residues. The ends lost 2 bases at V and 3 bases at J; junction bases unmatched: 6. CDR3 amino acids: CASSVGTSSFYEQYF. CDR3 nucleotides: TGTGCCAGCAGCGTCGGGACTAGCAGCTTCTACGAGCAGTACTTC.

This clone showed up just a few times. The chain is built from TRBV19 and TRBJ1-5; D remains ambiguous. CDR3 length: 16 amino acids. The germline V and J ends were trimmed by 9 bases and 0 bases, with 18 bases remaining between them. CDR1 is LNHDA, CDR2 SQIVND, per germline (reference sequence). The CDR3 DNA reads TGTGCCAGGACCCCTCGGGAGGGCAATAGCAATCAGCCCCAGCATTTT. It translates to CARTPREGNSNQPQHF.

The chain links TRBV7-6 to TRBJ2-3, with 13 bases aligning to TRBD2. The CDR3 loop spans 19 amino acids. Germline assignment: CDR1 SGHVS and CDR2 FNYEAQ. Trimming took 1 base from V and 0 from J; bases not matched to a gene: 7. The CDR3 nucleotides are TGTGCCAGCAGCTTAGGGACTAGCGGGAGAGTTTCTAGCACAGATACGCAGTATTTT. Its protein product is CASSLGTSGRVSSTDTQYF.

This chain uses TRBV9 with TRBJ2-2, with 10 bases aligning to TRBD1. This CDR3 contains 14 residues. Looked up from germline, CDR1 is SGDLS and CDR2 is YYNGEE. Unmatched junction bases numbered 9, after V lost 4 bases and J lost 12 bases. The CDR3, as DNA: TGTGCCAGCAGCTCCCGGGACAGGGGAGGCAAGCTGTTTTTT. This encodes CASSSRDRGGKLFF. Drawing the rest from reference TRBV9 and TRBJ2-2, the complete variable domain is DSGVTQTPKHLITATGQRVTLRCSPRSGDLSVYWYQQSLDQGLQFLIQYYNGEERAKGNILERFSAQQFPDLHSELNLSSLELGDSALYFCASSSRDRGGKLFFGEGSRLTVL.

V is TRBV27 and J is TRBJ1-3; 9 positions agree with TRBD1. Germline CDR1 and CDR2: MNHEY and SMNVEV (reference sequence). The ends lost 3 bases at V and 1 base at J; junction bases unmatched: 7. The CDR3 spans 17 residues. CDR3 DNA sequence: TGTGCCAGCAGTTTTTCGGGACAGGGAATTTCTGGAAACACCATATATTTT. Its translation: CASSFSGQGISGNTIYF.

The rearrangement uses TRBV7-9 and TRBJ1-5; possibly TRBD1 for D (5 bases). CDR3 length: 16 amino acids. Trimming left V 4 bases short and J 6 bases short, with 19 bases between. CDR1 is SEHNR and CDR2 is FQNEAQ in the germline V gene (reference sequence). CDR3 nucleotide sequence: TGTGCCAGCAGCTCCCTAGGCGGGGCTCGGGGTCAGCCCCAGCATTTT. Translated: CASSSLGGARGQPQHF. The variable domain in full, completed from reference TRBV7-9 and TRBJ1-5, reads DTGVSQNPRHKITKRGQNVTFRCDPISEHNRLYWYRQTLGQGPEFLTYFQNEAQLEKSRLLSDRFSAERPKGSFSTLEIQRTEQGDSAMYLCASSSLGGARGQPQHFGDGTRLSIL.

DNA of the CDR3: TGTGCCACTACAGGGGGGATGAACACTGAAGCTTTCTTT. It codes for CATTGGMNTEAFF. The gene calls are TRBV12-3 or TRBV12-4 and TRBJ1-1, with 8 nucleotides matching TRBD1. The CDR3 is 13 residues long. Losses at the gene ends were 10 bases for V and 0 bases for J; bases not matched to a gene: 4.

This clone turned up a few times. This rearrangement joins TRBV19 to TRBJ2-7, with 8 bases identical to TRBD1. V was pared by 2 bases and J by 4 bases, with 4 bases of the junction left unmatched. The CDR3 is 14 residues long. Per the germline V gene, CDR1 is LNHDA and CDR2 is SQIVND (reference sequence). The CDR3 loop reads CASSIRQGAYEQYF. The DNA for the CDR3 is TGTGCCAGTAGTATAAGGCAGGGGGCTTACGAGCAGTACTTC.

The chain couples TRBV19 to TRBJ1-4, with a possible D match to TRBD1 (5 bases). The CDR3 loop spans 14 amino acids. Germline V gene sequence: CDR1 LNHDA, CDR2 SQIVND (reference sequence). Trimming left V 7 bases short and J 7 bases short, with 16 bases between. The chain's CDR3 is CASTAGGRGEKLFF. In DNA, the CDR3 is TGTGCCAGTACCGCCGGGGGACGGGGTGAAAAACTGTTTTTT.

The chain links TRBV19 to TRBJ1-2; D is undetermined. This CDR3 has 13 residues. The V end lost 8 bases, the J end lost 2 bases, and 12 bases lay between the germline ends. Germline values: CDR1 LNHDA, CDR2 SQIVND (reference sequence). As DNA, the CDR3 is TGTGCCAGTCTGGGCGGGAAAAACTATGGCTACACCTTC. Residues: CASLGGKNYGYTF.

This clone has just a few counts. The rearrangement joins TRBV4-3 to TRBJ2-3; 7 bases agree with TRBD2. This CDR3 has 17 amino acids. CDR1 LGHNA and CDR2 YSLEER come from the germline V gene. V trimming: 3 bases; J trimming: 7 bases; junction bases outside the gene matches: 16. CDR3 DNA sequence: TGCGCCAGCAGCCAGAATGTTCCGGGACTAATTATAAATACGCAGTATTTT. Translated, it gives CASSQNVPGLIINTQYF.

This clone was seen a handful of times. The V and J genes are TRBV19 and TRBJ2-1; tentative D call: TRBD1 (6 bases). V shed 8 bases and J shed 9 bases, with 14 bases lying between them. CDR1 LNHDA and CDR2 SQIVND come from the germline V gene (reference sequence). CDR3 length: 12 amino acids. CDR3 nucleotide sequence: TGTGCCAGTGGTTACAGGGACGGTGAGCAGTTCTTC. Translation gives CASGYRDGEQFF. The whole variable domain, remainder taken from reference TRBV19 and TRBJ2-1, is DGGITQSPKYLFRKEGQNVTLSCEQNLNHDAMYWYRQDPGQGLRLIYYSQIVNDFQKGDIAEGYSVSREKKESFPLTVTSAQKNPTAFYLCASGYRDGEQFFGPGTRLTVL.

The rearrangement uses TRBV5-4 and TRBJ2-7; 11 bases line up with TRBD2. The trim removed 5 bases at V and 0 bases at J, leaving 7 bases unmatched. The germline V gene has CDR1 SGHNT and CDR2 YYREEE (reference sequence). This CDR3 is 16 amino acids long. The CDR3 sequence is CASRKGLADLSYEQYF. In DNA, the CDR3 is TGTGCCAGCAGGAAGGGACTAGCGGACCTCTCCTACGAGCAGTACTTC. Based on the CDR3 plus reference TRBV5-4 and TRBJ2-7, the full variable domain is ETGVTQSPTHLIKTRGQQVTLRCSSQSGHNTVSWYQQALGQGPQFIFQYYREEENGRGNFPPRFSGLQFPNYSSELNVNALELDDSALYLCASRKGLADLSYEQYFGPGTRLTVT.

Regarding this clone: Other DNA sequences of this sample code for an identical CDR3. The chain uses TRBV27 and TRBJ1-4, with D hard to call. Germline V lookup: CDR1 MNHEY, CDR2 SMNVEV (reference sequence). The V end was cut by 3 bases, the J end by 0 bases, with 8 bases between. The CDR3 length is 15 residues. The CDR3 reads CASSFGGATNEKLFF. The CDR3 coding sequence is TGTGCCAGCAGTTTCGGAGGCGCAACTAATGAAAAACTGTTTTTT. Variable domain in full (rest from reference TRBV27 and TRBJ1-4): EAQVTQNPRYLITVTGKKLTVTCSQNMNHEYMSWYRQDPGLGLRQIYYSMNVEVTDKGDVPEGYKVSRKEKRNFPLILESPSPNQTSLYFCASSFGGATNEKLFFGSGTQLSVL.

The chain combines TRBV3-1 (or the pseudogene TRBV3-2) with TRBJ2-7; tentative D call: TRBD2 (6 bases). This CDR3 spans 14 amino acids. CDR1 and CDR2 (germline): LGHDT, YNNKEL (reference sequence). Trimming cost V 4 bases and J 6 bases, with 16 bases left between them. CDR3 loop: CASSPTGLPLEQYF. The CDR3, as DNA: TGTGCCAGCAGCCCAACGGGACTCCCCCTCGAGCAGTACTTC.

This clone was seen a single time. J is TRBJ2-7 and V is TRBV7-7; 8 bases are shared with TRBD1. Germline V gene data show CDR1 as SSHAT and CDR2 as FNYEAQ (reference sequence). The CDR3 is 13 amino acids. Trimming at V came to 5 bases and at J to 7 bases, leaving 7 bases not matched to a gene. The CDR3 here is CASSIGQGGEQYF. CDR3 DNA sequence: TGTGCCAGCAGCATTGGACAGGGCGGGGAGCAGTACTTC. Based on the CDR3 plus reference TRBV7-7 and TRBJ2-7, the full variable domain is GAGVSQSPRYKVTKRGQDVTLRCDPISSHATLYWYQQALGQGPEFLTYFNYEAQPDKSGLPSDRFSAERPEGSISTLTIQRTEQRDSAMYRCASSIGQGGEQYFGPGTRLTVT.

The chain carries TRBV6-1 and TRBJ2-3, with TRBD1 as a possible D gene (5 bases). This CDR3 contains 17 residues. CDR1 is MNHNS, CDR2 SASEGT, per germline. V lost 1 base and J 0 bases, leaving 14 bases between the germline ends. The CDR3 DNA is TGTGCCAGCAGTGAAGAGGGGATAGCTACTAGCACAGATACGCAGTATTTT. As protein: CASSEEGIATSTDTQYF.

For this clone: This specimen includes other DNA sequences encoding the same CDR3. The chain has TRBV7-3 and TRBJ2-3; the match to TRBD1 covers 8 bases. The junction had 3 bases not matched to a gene; V was cut back by 2 bases and J by 2 bases. The CDR3 covers 15 residues. CDR1 is SGHTA, CDR2 FQGTGA, per germline. This chain's CDR3 is CASSLGRGPTDTQYF. In DNA form, the CDR3 reads TGTGCCAGCAGCTTAGGCAGGGGGCCCACAGATACGCAGTATTTT.

The V call is TRBV3-1 (or the pseudogene TRBV3-2), the J call TRBJ1-4; the D is unclear. Between the trimmed V and J ends, which lost 1 base and 0 bases, there was a span of 9 bases. The germline V gene has CDR1 LGHDT and CDR2 YNNKEL (reference sequence). The CDR3 loop spans 16 amino acids. The CDR3 DNA is TGTGCCAGCAGCCAAGCTGAGTTTGCAACTAATGAAAAACTGTTTTTT. This translates into CASSQAEFATNEKLFF.

The V and J genes are TRBV3-1 (or the pseudogene TRBV3-2) and TRBJ2-1; TRBD2 agrees at 11 bases. Losses at the gene ends were 4 bases for V and 0 bases for J; bases not matched to a gene: 11. The CDR3 has 19 amino acids. Germline CDR1 reads LGHDT; CDR2 reads YNNKEL (reference sequence). The CDR3 region is CASSPGTSGYPSSYNEQFF. Written as DNA, the CDR3 is TGTGCCAGCAGCCCCGGGACTAGCGGTTATCCCAGCTCCTACAATGAGCAGTTCTTC.